The T cell receptor (beta chain) described here comes from a study of T cell responses to AZD1222 COVID-19 vaccine. Here immunoSEQ multiplex PCR was the method, and the copy in TCRdb shows in-frame clones only, minus some. This sample has around 150,000 clones, with approximately 88% found just once. Per the germline V gene, CDR1 is MNHEY and CDR2 is SVGAGI. CDR3 length: 13 amino acids. The V gene lost 5 bases and the J gene lost 3 bases, with 8 bases spanning the gap. This chain connects TRBV6-5 to TRBJ1-5; D is unresolved. This clonotype originated in an adult in good health. The source was peripheral blood, collected on day 0 of AZD1222 vaccination. The DNA of the CDR3 is TGTGCCAGCAGTAGACAAGTCAATCAGCCCCAGCATTTT. This gives the protein CASSRQVNQPQHF.